This T cell receptor (beta chain) was recovered during a study of shared clonotypes between healthy human individuals (dated by TCRdb to about 2020). Study-wide context: A couple of women and a few men aged 18 to 49 years were included in the cohort. Per donor, three plates each were used for CD4 naive and CD4 memory, two for CD8 naive, and one for CD8 memory. To estimate repertoire size and how much clonotypes are shared between individuals, the study performed deep sequencing of blood TCR repertoires from a handful of healthy adults. Each donor's leukapheresis produced roughly between about 0.8 and 10 billion PBMCs. Different laboratories and diverse techniques were used to prepare libraries and sequence TCR repertoires, to increase sequencing depth and limit assay-specific biases.

Healthy HIV-negative adults with no recently reported acute infections or vaccinations were included as donors. Every donor was a Caucasian adult residing in Nashville, Tennessee, USA. CD4+ T cells were enriched through magnetic negative selection, after which naive cells were positively selected on CD45RA and the remaining negative fraction served as the memory subset. Blood was obtained by leukapheresis, after which PBMCs were separated by Ficoll-Histopaque density gradient centrifugation and cryopreserved in liquid nitrogen vapor phase. Purity and quantity of every magnetically sorted T cell population were checked by analytical flow cytometry. Each sorted fraction had its genomic DNA isolated and then quantified by UV absorbance on a Nanodrop 2000c. What the work shows at the level of the full study, not this receptor alone: Clonotypes shared by all four sorted-subset donors showed higher generation probabilities than non-shared clonotypes. The genetic and exposure-history diversity represented was limited by the small number of donors. Pairwise subsampling led to the expectation that sequencing depth would affect the degree of clonotype sharing among donors. Sampling was restricted to blood, and TCR repertoires in tissue are likely to differ from TCR repertoires in blood. About 5% of naive CD4, roughly 3.6% of naive CD8, around 2.3% of memory CD4, and approximately 0.39% of memory CD8 clonotypes were shared across a few donors. Even with the large sequencing depth, rarefaction of the sorted-subset datasets indicated that sequencing was incomplete. Naive subsets generally had larger estimated clonotype richness than memory subsets did.

Using the deep immunoSEQ assay, TCR CDR3 regions were amplified from genomic DNA by multiplex PCR. Genomic DNA extracted from each cell subset was distributed evenly over all wells of several immunoSEQ 96-well plates, and each plate served as one replicate. For sorted subsets, each replicate PCR was loaded with 200 to 250 ng genomic DNA, equivalent to about 30,000 T cell genomes. The purified libraries were quantified using a Qubit 3.0 fluorometer, sized with a Bioanalyzer 2100, and then quantified again using the KAPA Library Quantification kit. Every immunoSEQ 96-well plate was sequenced on a separate single-read 150-cycle Illumina NextSeq 550 flow cell. In the paper's pipeline: The immunoSEQ output contained only junctional sequences without quality scores, so filtering could not match that applied to full-length reads. Sequences were annotated with PyIR, a Python wrapper for IgBLAST v1.9, and V/J genes and CDR3 were assigned using IMGT germline references. Reads were filtered out if the reads had weak V/J assignments (E-value above 1e-6), no CDR3, stop codons, out-of-frame junctions, or ambiguous translated residues. V3J clonotypes were defined by identical inferred V gene, J gene, and CDR3 amino acid sequence. Percentage overlap between repertoires was calculated by dividing the number of shared unique clonotypes by the size of the smaller repertoire. Three approaches were used to assess repertoire richness: RTK rarefaction, the Chao1 estimator, and Recon v2.1 estimates of unobserved clonotypes. Generation probabilities for all TCRbeta clonotypes obtained by the gDNA method from several donors were computed using OLGA. The source is immuneACCESS, and TCRdb retained only in-frame sequences with V and J called. Part of the clones is not carried over; for the studies checked, unresolved V genes explain less than half of this, and the remainder is unexplained. From that table come the V and J calls and clone size; the DNA was used to work out D and trimming. A total of fewer than 2.5 million clones appear in this sample, approximately 93% of them only once. The top ten hold approximately 0.37% of the sample.

V gives up 4 bases and J gives up 5 bases, and the segment between their germline ends measures 14 bases. The CDR3 contains 14 residues, cysteine and phenylalanine counted. Left in the record is the CDR3 DNA by itself, 42 bases read in frame from the first base. According to the germline V gene, CDR1 reads SQVTM and CDR2 reads ANQGSEA. A word on this clone: Its specific antigen is unknown. Base qualities are not at hand, and no much larger clone is one base apart.

The receptor comes from a young man in good health. Some clones in this sample may be carry-over from other donors' samples. The sample consisted of naive CD4+ T cells from PBMCs. The cell subset or site label corresponds to: CD45RA+ positively selected. The chain employs TRBV29-1 and TRBJ2-2, with the D gene possibly TRBD1 or TRBD2, each one fitting 5 bases. The bases read TGCAGCGTTGTACGGGACCCAGGAACCGGGGAGCTGTTTTTT. Protein translation: CSVVRDPGTGELFF.